A selection of T cell receptor beta chains follows, all from one sample in a study of shared clonotypes between healthy human individuals. Assay used: immunoSEQ multiplex PCR; TCRdb lists only in-frame clones, some missing. The table lists over a million clones, more than 75% of them singletons. Source material: memory CD4+ T cells from PBMCs. These receptors were obtained from a man aged 18-30 years in good health. Some clones in this sample may be carry-over from other donors' samples. CDR3s include the opening cysteine and the closing phenylalanine or tryptophan.

v_call cdr3_aa
TRBV29-1 CSVTGEGHEQFF
TRBV6-1 CASSVNRNTYEQYF
TRBV11-2 CASSSGDVNEKLFF
TRBV5-4 CASSPTPAATGELFF
TRBV28 CASSSTGQGFGYTF
TRBV30 CAWSAGAGGRWETQYF
TRBV10-2 CASSEPGYQPQHF
TRBV10-2 CASSRQETTEAFF
TRBV15 CATSRDVAVRSNEQYF
TRBV15 CATSRGSQAGETQYF
TRBV18 CASSPPTQAGANTDTQYF
TRBV5-1 CASSLDSTGGGQPQHF
TRBV6-1 CASRGMHRGVGEQYF
TRBV7-9 CASSTHDRGGDTQYF
TRBV6-1 CASSEDNQPQHF
TRBV30 CARGTSGNTIYF